Many counts were recorded for the clone carrying this TCR beta chain. This CDR3 has 16 amino acids. The germline CDR1 and CDR2 sequences are SGHDN and FVKESK. V was pared by 0 bases and J by 4 bases, with 15 bases between. This specimen belongs to a study of T cells in Graves' hyperthyroidism and ophthalmopathy. Researchers amplified the TCR beta CDR3 regions from RNA transcripts. HTBI primers were the set used in a first-round RT-PCR of the TCR CDR3. TCRdb reanalysed the multiplex PCR reads using MiXCR and keeps one entry per CDR3 protein. The repertoire holds hundreds of thousands of distinct CDR3 sequences, roughly 40% seen once, with approximately 8.7% in the top ten. PBMCs were collected from an approximately 9.4 ml volume of fresh peripheral blood.

The sample was blood. The chain carries TRBV14 and TRBJ1-1; D is perhaps TRBD1 (5 bases). This clonotype originated in a man between 18 and 35 years old with Graves' hyperthyroidism. CDR3 coding DNA: TGTGCCAGCAGCCAAGAAAGTGGGACTGACGGCACTGAAGCTTTCTTT. Protein product: CASSQESGTDGTEAFF.